This TCR beta chain was sequenced for a study of blood T cell repertoires in COVID-19. CDR1 MNHEY and CDR2 SVGAGI come from the germline V gene. CDR3 length: 15 residues. Trimming cost V 2 bases and J 0 bases, with 9 bases left between them. Data came from immunoSEQ multiplex PCR; TCRdb stores just in-frame clones and leaves some out. The data contain hundreds of thousands of clones, 87% of them seen just once; the ten biggest clones take up 10% to 15%. The sequence came from a young woman who had recovered from COVID-19. The chain joins TRBV6-5 to TRBJ2-3; tentative D call: TRBD2 (6 bases). The material sequenced was peripheral blood. The CDR3 DNA reads as TGTGCCAGCAGTTACGGGACTTCTAGCACAGATACGCAGTATTTT. As protein: CASSYGTSSTDTQYF.